These 28 T cell receptor beta chains originate from one sample sequenced in a study of CD8 T cells in ankylosing spondylitis. One entry per CDR3 protein, called by TCRdb with MiXCR from the 5' RACE reads. This table holds just over 300,000 distinct CDR3 sequences, 20% to 25% found once. The specimen was blood, either unsorted or a sorted T cell fraction (not recorded which). The receptors stem from a female donor with ankylosing spondylitis or in good health (not recorded which).

This clonotype has more than one count but fewer than ten. The V gene is TRBV7-9, the J gene TRBJ2-1; 7 nucleotides line up with TRBD2. The V segment lost 6 bases and the J segment 4 bases; nucleotides outside the gene matches: 6. The germline gives CDR1 SEHNR, CDR2 FQNEAQ (reference sequence). The CDR3 consists of 14 residues. The CDR3 is CASSQGLPYNEQFF. The CDR3 DNA follows: TGTGCCAGCAGTCAGGGACTACCATACAATGAGCAGTTCTTC.

This clonotype has more than one count but fewer than ten. V usage is TRBV20-1 and J usage is TRBJ1-5; 10 nucleotides match TRBD1. Germline-derived CDR1 and CDR2 are DFQATT and SNEGSKA (reference sequence). V lost 3 bases to trimming and J lost 5 bases; unmatched junction nucleotides: 1. The CDR3 is 13 amino acids. CDR3 nucleotide sequence: TGCAGTGCTAGGACAGGGGGCGATCAGCCCCAGCATTTT. This sequence encodes CSARTGGDQPQHF.

This clonotype was seen repeatedly, ten times or more. The chain uses TRBV20-1 and TRBJ1-1, with 7 nucleotides matching TRBD1. V gave up 6 bases and J gave up 0 bases; unmatched junction bases: 1. There are 12 residues in the CDR3. Germline CDR1 reads DFQATT; CDR2 reads SNEGSKA (reference sequence). The CDR3: CSADRLNTEAFF. DNA for the CDR3: TGCAGTGCGGACAGGCTGAACACTGAAGCTTTCTTT.

This clonotype occurred a few times. The chain employs TRBV7-2 and TRBJ1-1, with 9 bases lining up with TRBD1. CDR1 is SGHTA, CDR2 FQGNSA, per germline. V shed 6 bases and J 0 bases; nucleotides not matched to a gene: 2. CDR3 length equals 14 residues. CDR3: CASRWDRVNTEAFF. Here the CDR3 DNA reads TGTGCCAGCAGATGGGACAGGGTGAACACTGAAGCTTTCTTT.

The chain couples TRBV20-1 to TRBJ1-3; D remains unclear. The CDR3 runs 13 residues. V was cut by 6 bases and J by 1 base, with 10 bases left in between. The germline CDR1 and CDR2 sequences are DFQATT and SNEGSKA (reference sequence). CDR3 nucleotides: TGCAGTGCCAAGACTGTATCTGGAAACACCATATATTTT. Translation: CSAKTVSGNTIYF.

Note on this clonotype: The junction departs from the called germline gene at one end, perhaps through a read error. The genes are TRBV5-1 and TRBJ1-2, with D uncertain. The CDR3 spans 12 residues. Germline V gene sequence: CDR1 SGHRS, CDR2 YFSETQ. The CDR3 nucleotides are TGCGCCAGTAGCTTGGGCCAACATAGTTACACCTTC. This sequence encodes CASSLGQHSYTF.

The J gene is TRBJ2-5, the V gene TRBV25-1, with a possible D match to TRBD2 (6 bases). Germline CDR1 reads MGHDK; CDR2 reads SYGVNS. The CDR3 is 14 amino acids. Trimming took 3 bases from V and 3 from J, leaving 11 bases between them. The CDR3 region is CASSDPTGEETQYF. CDR3 nucleotide sequence: TGTGCCAGCAGTGACCCGACGGGAGAAGAGACCCAGTACTTC.

The chain has TRBV11-2 and TRBJ2-1; 12 bases are a match to TRBD2. Trimming took 6 bases from V and 7 from J; bases not matched to a gene: 16. The CDR3 is 18 residues long. Germline V gives CDR1 SGHAT, CDR2 FQNNGV. CDR3 coding DNA: TGTGCCAGCAGTCCAATAACTAGCGGGAGGAGTCCCTCGAATGAGCAGTTCTTC. Protein: CASSPITSGRSPSNEQFF.

The sample holds a few counts of this clonotype. This chain uses TRBV4-3 with TRBJ2-5; D may be TRBD1 (6 bases). Trimming removed 0 bases at V and 4 bases at J, with 12 bases between. CDR1 LGHNA and CDR2 YSLEER come from the germline V gene. This CDR3 contains 15 residues. CDR3 nucleotides: TGCGCCAGCAGCCAAGACAGGGGCGGGCCAGAGACCCAGTACTTC. Protein product: CASSQDRGGPETQYF.

This clonotype was seen at least ten times. The V and J genes are TRBV29-1 and TRBJ2-5; no firm D call. V was pared by 3 bases and J by 2 bases, with 10 bases between. The germline V gene has CDR1 SQVTM and CDR2 ANQGSEA. This CDR3 contains 13 residues. Written as DNA, the CDR3 is TGCAGCGTTGATCGGCGAGATCAAGAGACCCAGTACTTC. It translates to CSVDRRDQETQYF.

The table lists this clonotype with many counts. The chain carries TRBV12-3 or TRBV12-4 and TRBJ1-1; unclear D gene. This CDR3 is built from 15 residues. V lost 6 bases, J lost 1 base, and 15 bases lay in between. CDR3 DNA sequence: TGTGCCAGCAGACCCTACAGAGAGGGGAACACTGAAGCTTTCTTT. Translating it yields CASRPYREGNTEAFF.

As concerns this clonotype: Since a much larger clone is just one base distant, this may be a read error. The chain recombines TRBV6-5 with TRBJ2-3, with 7 positions matching TRBD2. The V gene end was trimmed by 0 bases and the J gene end by 3 bases; junction bases not matched to a gene: 9. This CDR3 is 17 amino acids long. Per germline, CDR1 MNHEY and CDR2 SVGAGI. The CDR3 loop is CASSYSPSGRGTDTQYF. The CDR3 DNA reads as TGTGCCAGCAGTTACTCACCTAGCGGTAGGGGTACAGATACGCAGTATTTT.

This clonotype was seen repeatedly, ten times or more. The CDR3 region has the DNA TGCAGTGCTGGGGGCCGACAGGGAGGGTCAGATACGCAGTATTTT. This encodes CSAGGRQGGSDTQYF. The chain couples TRBV20-1 to TRBJ2-3; either TRBD1 or TRBD2 may supply D (7 bases each). CDR1 is DFQATT, CDR2 SNEGSKA, per germline (reference sequence). V dropped 5 bases and J dropped 4 bases, with 19 bases sitting between them. The CDR3 is made up of 15 amino acids.

V gene TRBV9 combines with J gene TRBJ2-7; 7 nucleotides align to TRBD1. After removal of 4 bases from V and 3 bases from J, the junction contained 7 bases not matched to a gene. Per germline, CDR1 SGDLS and CDR2 YYNGEE. This CDR3 region has 14 residues. CDR3 amino acids: CASSLTGKSYEQYF. DNA for the CDR3: TGTGCCAGCAGCCTGACAGGGAAAAGCTACGAGCAGTACTTC.

This clonotype was observed a handful of times. The rearrangement uses TRBV6-2 or TRBV6-3 and TRBJ2-5; tentatively, D is TRBD1 (5 bases). Trimming took 6 bases from V and 5 from J, leaving 10 bases between them. CDR1 is MNHEY, CDR2 SVGEGT, per germline. The CDR3 is 12 residues long. The CDR3 sequence: CASSDSWETQYF. The CDR3 DNA follows: TGTGCCAGCAGCGACAGTTGGGAGACCCAGTACTTC.

In this sample, this clonotype turned up a few times. This chain links TRBV21-1 with TRBJ1-2; the DNA was not compared with TRBD1, the D call given in the table. TRBV21-1 is noted as a pseudogene. The CDR3 loop spans 14 amino acids. The CDR3 sequence is CASSLRTERDGYTF. The DNA for the CDR3 is TGTGCCAGCAGCCTTCGGACAGAACGGGATGGCTACACCTTC.

This clonotype turned up a few times. The rearrangement joins TRBV5-5 to TRBJ2-7; D is undetermined. Trimming shortened V by 4 bases and J by 5 bases, and 10 bases separated the two germline ends. This CDR3 has 12 amino acids. Germline CDR1 reads SGHKS; CDR2 reads YYEKEE (reference sequence). The CDR3, as DNA: TGTGCCAGCAGCCTGACCCGCGACGAGCAGTACTTC. Amino acid sequence: CASSLTRDEQYF.

The gene calls are TRBV30 and TRBJ1-1; D gene ambiguous. The CDR3 extends over 13 amino acids. CDR1 GTSNPN and CDR2 SVGIG come from the germline V gene (reference sequence). Trimming left V 3 bases short and J 1 base short, with 9 bases between. The CDR3 DNA is TGTGCCTGGAGACCGAGCAGGAACACTGAAGCTTTCTTT. Protein: CAWRPSRNTEAFF.

The chain recombines TRBV5-4 with TRBJ2-5; TRBD2 agrees at 11 bases. The CDR3 runs to 17 residues. Germline V lookup: CDR1 SGHNT, CDR2 YYREEE (reference sequence). Trimming took 0 bases from V and 2 from J; bases not matched to a gene: 6. The CDR3 bases are TGTGCCAGCAGCTTGGGACTAGCGGGAAGGAGACAAGAGACCCAGTACTTC. This encodes CASSLGLAGRRQETQYF. The whole variable domain, remainder taken from reference TRBV5-4 and TRBJ2-5, is ETGVTQSPTHLIKTRGQQVTLRCSSQSGHNTVSWYQQALGQGPQFIFQYYREEENGRGNFPPRFSGLQFPNYSSELNVNALELDDSALYLCASSLGLAGRRQETQYFGPGTRLLVL.

This clonotype showed up just once. This chain links TRBV11-2 with TRBJ1-2; TRBD1 matches at 9 bases. This CDR3 comprises 15 residues. V was clipped by 5 bases and J by 7 bases; unmatched bases: 11. Germline V CDR1 and CDR2: SGHAT, FQNNGV. The CDR3 here is CASSPNRGRLGGYTF. For the CDR3, the DNA is TGTGCCAGCAGCCCTAACAGGGGGCGCTTGGGTGGCTACACCTTC.

This clonotype was seen many times. The chain couples TRBV7-6 to TRBJ2-5, with D perhaps TRBD2 (5 bases). From germline, CDR1 is SGHVS and CDR2 FNYEAQ. The V end lost 2 bases, the J end lost 7 bases, and 20 bases lay between the germline ends. The CDR3 contains 16 residues. CDR3 loop: CASSLYSSTGGGTQYF. Written as DNA, the CDR3 is TGTGCCAGCAGCTTATATAGCAGCACCGGAGGAGGGACCCAGTACTTC.

J is TRBJ2-3 and V is TRBV18; D is perhaps TRBD1 (6 bases). Germline CDR1 is KGHSH and CDR2 is LQKENI. Trimming cost V 5 bases and J 0 bases, with 9 bases left between them. The CDR3 is made up of 14 amino acids. The DNA of the CDR3 is TGTGCCAGCTCAACAGGGCCTAGCACAGATACGCAGTATTTT. It is translated as CASSTGPSTDTQYF.

The chain carries TRBV11-1 and TRBJ2-3; TRBD2 matches at 11 bases. CDR1 and CDR2 from the germline V gene are SGHAT and FQDESV (reference sequence). With V trimmed by 6 bases and J by 1 base, 12 bases remained unmatched. The CDR3 has 18 amino acids. CDR3 DNA: TGTGCCAGCAGTCCACTACTAGCGGGAGTCGCGCGCACAGATACGCAGTATTTT. Translating gives CASSPLLAGVARTDTQYF.

This rearrangement joins TRBV12-3 or TRBV12-4 to TRBJ2-3; possibly TRBD2 for D (5 bases). V was shortened by 3 bases and J by 2 bases, with 9 bases between the two germline ends. The CDR3 length is 14 residues. CDR3 sequence: CASSFGLLTDTQYF. As DNA, the CDR3 is TGTGCCAGCAGTTTCGGACTCCTCACAGATACGCAGTATTTT.

The rearrangement joins TRBV20-1 to TRBJ1-2, with D possibly matching TRBD1 (5 bases). CDR3 size: 12 residues. Germline assignment: CDR1 DFQATT and CDR2 SNEGSKA (reference sequence). V lost 6 bases to trimming and J lost 4 bases, with 12 bases between them. DNA for the CDR3: TGCAGTGCCCCGGGGCAGGCCTATGGCTACACCTTC. Translated, it gives CSAPGQAYGYTF.

This sequence joins TRBV20-1 and TRBJ2-7, with a tentative D call TRBD2 (6 bases). Germline V gene sequence: CDR1 DFQATT, CDR2 SNEGSKA (reference sequence). The CDR3 is 14 residues long. Trimming took off 6 bases at V and 0 bases at J, with 15 bases between the two ends. The CDR3 sequence: CSAIGRRVSYEQYF. CDR3 nucleotides: TGCAGTGCCATAGGGAGGCGGGTCTCCTACGAGCAGTACTTC.

The chain has TRBV12-3 or TRBV12-4 and TRBJ1-6, with 7 bases aligning to TRBD1. There are 14 residues in the CDR3. V lost 6 bases to trimming and J lost 12 bases; unmatched junction nucleotides: 11. CDR3: CASSATDRRLPLHF. As DNA, the CDR3 is TGTGCCAGCAGCGCCACGGACAGGCGGTTACCCCTCCACTTT.

The chain carries TRBV18 and TRBJ2-7; D not certain. CDR3 length: 11 amino acids. Germline loops: CDR1 KGHSH, CDR2 LQKENI. The V end lost 3 bases, the J end lost 4 bases, and 4 bases lay between the germline ends. In DNA form, the CDR3 reads TGTGCCAGCTCACCGAAATACGAGCAGTACTTC. Protein sequence: CASSPKYEQYF.